The rows below give T cell receptor beta chains drawn from one sample of a study of human T cells and chemical hapten exposure. In TCRdb, the 5' RACE reads were re-called with MiXCR into one record per CDR3 protein. This table has 100,000 to 120,000 distinct CDR3 sequences, approximately 20% appearing once. These receptors were collected from a human donor in good health. Each CDR3 is given with its conserved first and last residue. The D gene is left open where the match is weak. Clone size is shown for a subset of rows, as once, few, many or a class of expanded clone.

J gene | clone size | V gene | D gene | CDR3 DNA | CDR3 protein
TRBJ1-2 | NA | TRBV7-9 | NA | TGTGCCAGCAGACCTCATCAGACAGACTATGGCTACACCTTC | CASRPHQTDYGYTF
TRBJ2-7 | few | TRBV12-3/TRBV12-4 | NA | TGTGCCAGCAGTTTATTTCTTTACGAGCAGTACTTC | CASSLFLYEQYF
TRBJ2-7 | few | TRBV12-3/TRBV12-4 | NA | TGTGCCAGCAGTTTAAGGGGGAAGGGCCAATACGAGCAGTACTTC | CASSLRGKGQYEQYF
TRBJ2-7 | few | TRBV28 | TRBD1 | TGTGCCAGCAGTTCCTCCGGACAGGGTCAGTACTTC | CASSSSGQGQYF
TRBJ2-5 | NA | TRBV6-2/TRBV6-3 | TRBD1 | TGTGCCAGCAGTTACGGGACAGTCCAAGAGACCCAGTACTTC | CASSYGTVQETQYF
TRBJ2-2 | many | TRBV9 | TRBD2 | TGTGCCAGCAGCCCGTCCGGACTAGGGAACACCGGGGAGCTGTTTTTT | CASSPSGLGNTGELFF
TRBJ1-1 | many | TRBV27 | TRBD1 | TGTGCCAGCAGTCCCCGACAGGGAGGAAGAAGAGCTTTCTTT | CASSPRQGGRRAFF
TRBJ2-7 | NA | TRBV27 | TRBD2 | TGTGCCAGCAGTCCTAGCGGGGGTCCCCTAACGGTTGAGCAGTACTTC | CASSPSGGPLTVEQYF
TRBJ2-2 | NA | TRBV28 | NA | TGTGCCTCTCGGGGGCGGACCGGGGAGCTGTTTTTT | CASRGRTGELFF
TRBJ2-3 | NA | TRBV20-1 | TRBD2 | TGCAGTGCTGGGAGCGGAACTAGCGGGAGTGCAGATACGCAGTATTTT | CSAGSGTSGSADTQYF
TRBJ2-7 | few | TRBV11-3 | NA | TGTGCCAGCAGCTTAGGCGGGACAGACCTTAGCCCCTACGAGCAGTACTTC | CASSLGGTDLSPYEQYF
TRBJ2-7 | NA | TRBV28 | TRBD1 | TGTGCCAGCAGTTTTTCGGACAGGGACAGCCAGGAGCAGTACTTC | CASSFSDRDSQEQYF
TRBJ2-3 | few | TRBV5-4 | TRBD1 | TGTGCCAGCAGCTTGCCGGGACAGAGCACAGATACGCAGTATTTT | CASSLPGQSTDTQYF
TRBJ2-3 | few | TRBV4-1 | NA | TGCGCCAGCAGCCAGGGGGGTTTGGGGCAGACAGATACGCAGTATTTT | CASSQGGLGQTDTQYF
TRBJ1-1 | few | TRBV20-1 | NA | TGCAGTGCTAGGGGGGGCGACACTGAAGCTTTCTTT | CSARGGDTEAFF
TRBJ2-7 | NA | TRBV7-9 | NA | TGTGCCAGCAGCTCCTTAACAGCATCCTACGAGCAGTACTTC | CASSSLTASYEQYF
TRBJ2-5 | NA | TRBV10-3 | TRBD2 | TGTGCCATCGGGGGGGGTGGAGAGACCCAGTACTTC | CAIGGGGETQYF
TRBJ2-3 | NA | TRBV30 | NA | TGTGCCTGGGACCCCGGGGGAGATACGCAGTATTTT | CAWDPGGDTQYF
TRBJ2-1 | NA | TRBV5-1 | TRBD2 | TGCGCCAGCAGCTTAACTAGCGGCTACTCCTACAATGAGCAGTTCTTC | CASSLTSGYSYNEQFF
TRBJ2-7 | NA | TRBV4-1 | NA | TGCGCCAGCAGCCCAAACGTGCTATTCGAGCAGTACTTC | CASSPNVLFEQYF
TRBJ2-1 | few | TRBV27 | TRBD2 | TGTGCCAGCAGTCCAAGGACTAGTCACGATGAGCAGTTCTTC | CASSPRTSHDEQFF
TRBJ1-4 | few | TRBV19 | NA | TGTGCCAGTAGTACGACAGCCGTCCAATCGTGGAAACTGTTTTTT | CASSTTAVQSWKLFF
TRBJ2-5 | NA | TRBV5-8 | TRBD1 | TGTGCCAGCAGCACCGGGACAGGACAAGAGACCCAGTACTTC | CASSTGTGQETQYF
TRBJ2-7 | few | TRBV5-1 | NA | TGCGCCAGCAGCTCATGGGCGGGACTCTCCTACGAGCAGTACTTC | CASSSWAGLSYEQYF
TRBJ1-3 | few | TRBV27 | NA | TGTGCCAGCAGGGACAGTGCCGGAAACACCATATATTTT | CASRDSAGNTIYF